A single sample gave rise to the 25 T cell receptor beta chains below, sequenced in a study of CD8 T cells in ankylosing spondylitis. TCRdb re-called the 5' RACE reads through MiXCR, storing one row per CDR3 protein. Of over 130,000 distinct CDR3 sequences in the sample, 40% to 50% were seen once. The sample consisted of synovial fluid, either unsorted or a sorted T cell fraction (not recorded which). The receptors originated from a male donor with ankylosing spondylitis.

The CDR3 sequence is CASRAWMWETQYF. The CDR3 coding sequence is TGTGCCAGCAGAGCGTGGATGTGGGAGACCCAGTACTTC. V and J are TRBV27 and TRBJ2-5; no clear D. The CDR3 runs 13 residues. CDR1 MNHEY and CDR2 SMNVEV come from the germline V gene (reference sequence). Trimming left V 6 bases short and J 5 bases short, with 13 bases between.

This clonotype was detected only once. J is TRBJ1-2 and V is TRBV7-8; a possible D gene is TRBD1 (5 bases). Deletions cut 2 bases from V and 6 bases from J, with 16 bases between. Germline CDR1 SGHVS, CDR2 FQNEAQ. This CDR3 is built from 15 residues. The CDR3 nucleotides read TGTGCCAGCAGCTTATACGAGCTAGGAGGGGATGGCTACACCTTC. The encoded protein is CASSLYELGGDGYTF.

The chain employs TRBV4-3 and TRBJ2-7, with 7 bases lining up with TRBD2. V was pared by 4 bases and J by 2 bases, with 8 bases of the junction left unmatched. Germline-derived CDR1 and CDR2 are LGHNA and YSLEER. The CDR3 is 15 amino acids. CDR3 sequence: CASSRFAGAPYEQYF. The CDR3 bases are TGCGCCAGCAGCCGATTTGCGGGAGCCCCCTACGAGCAGTACTTC.

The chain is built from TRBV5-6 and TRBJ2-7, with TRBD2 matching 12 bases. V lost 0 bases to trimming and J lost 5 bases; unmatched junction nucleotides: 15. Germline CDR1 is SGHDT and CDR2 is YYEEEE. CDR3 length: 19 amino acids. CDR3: CASSLGRGGSGLAGNEQYF. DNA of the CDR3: TGTGCCAGCAGCTTGGGTCGGGGGGGTTCGGGACTAGCGGGCAACGAGCAGTACTTC. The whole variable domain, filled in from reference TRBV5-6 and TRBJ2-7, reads DAGVTQSPTHLIKTRGQQVTLRCSPKSGHDTVSWYQQALGQGPQFIFQYYEEEERQRGNFPDRFSGHQFPNYSSELNVNALLLGDSALYLCASSLGRGGSGLAGNEQYFGPGTRLTVT.

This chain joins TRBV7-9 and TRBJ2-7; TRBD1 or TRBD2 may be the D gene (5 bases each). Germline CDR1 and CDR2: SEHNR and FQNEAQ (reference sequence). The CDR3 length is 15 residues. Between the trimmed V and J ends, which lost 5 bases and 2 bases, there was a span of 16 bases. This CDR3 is CASSPPPGPPYEQYF. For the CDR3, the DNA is TGTGCCAGCAGCCCCCCTCCGGGACCCCCCTACGAGCAGTACTTC.

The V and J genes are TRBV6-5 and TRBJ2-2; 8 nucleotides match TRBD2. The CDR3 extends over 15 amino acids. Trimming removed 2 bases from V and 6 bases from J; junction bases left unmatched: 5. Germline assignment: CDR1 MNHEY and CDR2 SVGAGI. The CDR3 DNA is TGTGCCAGCAGTTACGGAGCGGGGGTCCCCGGGGAGCTGTTTTTT. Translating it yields CASSYGAGVPGELFF.

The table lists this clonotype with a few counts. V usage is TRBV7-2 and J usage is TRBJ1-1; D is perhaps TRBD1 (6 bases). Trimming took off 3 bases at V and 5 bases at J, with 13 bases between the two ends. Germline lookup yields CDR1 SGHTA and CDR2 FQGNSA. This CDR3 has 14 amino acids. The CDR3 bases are TGTGCCAGCAGCTTCCGGGGGCCATGGACTGAAGCTTTCTTT. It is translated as CASSFRGPWTEAFF.

The CDR3 loop reads CASSAGGTSGGVGYNEQFF. In DNA, the CDR3 is TGCGCCAGCAGCGCGGGAGGGACTAGCGGGGGGGTGGGCTACAATGAGCAGTTCTTC. This rearrangement joins TRBV5-1 to TRBJ2-1, with TRBD2 identical over 16 bases. Germline CDR1 and CDR2: SGHRS and YFSETQ. The CDR3 covers 19 residues. With 4 bases clipped from V and 3 bases from J, the junction kept 10 bases outside the gene matches. The full variable domain, with the rest looked up from reference TRBV5-1 and TRBJ2-1, is KAGVTQTPRYLIKTRGQQVTLSCSPISGHRSVSWYQQTPGQGLQFLFEYFSETQRNKGNFPGRFSGRQFSNSRSEMNVSTLELGDSALYLCASSAGGTSGGVGYNEQFFGPGTRLTVL.

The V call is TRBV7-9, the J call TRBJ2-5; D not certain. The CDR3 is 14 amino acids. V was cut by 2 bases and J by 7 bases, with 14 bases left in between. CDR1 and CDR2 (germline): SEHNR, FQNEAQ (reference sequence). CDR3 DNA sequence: TGTGCCAGCAGCTTATTTCGCATCGGAAGGACCCAGTACTTC. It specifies CASSLFRIGRTQYF.

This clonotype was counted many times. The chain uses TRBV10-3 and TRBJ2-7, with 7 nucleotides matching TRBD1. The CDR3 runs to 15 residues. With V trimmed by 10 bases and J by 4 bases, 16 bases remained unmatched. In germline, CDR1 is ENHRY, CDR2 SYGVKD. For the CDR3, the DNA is TGTGCCACTTCAAACCCAGGGACAGAAGCTTACGAGCAGTACTTC. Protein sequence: CATSNPGTEAYEQYF.

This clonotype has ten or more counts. The CDR3 DNA reads TGCAGTGCTAGGCTCAGGGAAAATGAGCAGTTCTTC. Amino acids: CSARLRENEQFF. The V and J genes are TRBV20-1 and TRBJ2-1, with D perhaps TRBD1 (5 bases). Germline CDR1 is DFQATT and CDR2 is SNEGSKA (reference sequence). The CDR3 spans 12 residues. Between the trimmed V and J ends, which lost 3 bases and 7 bases, there was a span of 10 bases.

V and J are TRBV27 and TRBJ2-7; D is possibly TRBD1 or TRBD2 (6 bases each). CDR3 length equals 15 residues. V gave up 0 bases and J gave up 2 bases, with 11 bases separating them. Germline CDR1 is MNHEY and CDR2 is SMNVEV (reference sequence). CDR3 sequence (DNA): TGTGCCAGCAGTTTATCGTCGGGGGCCCCCTACGAGCAGTACTTC. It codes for CASSLSSGAPYEQYF.

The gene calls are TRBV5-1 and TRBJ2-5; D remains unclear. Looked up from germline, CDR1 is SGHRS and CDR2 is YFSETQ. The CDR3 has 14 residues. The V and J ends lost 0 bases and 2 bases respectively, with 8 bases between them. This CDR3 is CASSLGAFQETQYF. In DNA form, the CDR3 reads TGCGCCAGCAGCTTGGGGGCTTTTCAAGAGACCCAGTACTTC.

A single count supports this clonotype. The CDR3 nucleotides are TGCAGCGGGCGAACGAAGGGCAATGAGCAGTTCTTC. This sequence encodes CSGRTKGNEQFF. The gene calls are TRBV29-1 and TRBJ2-1; D not certain. Per the germline V gene, CDR1 is SQVTM and CDR2 is ANQGSEA. The CDR3 is made up of 12 amino acids. Trimming removed 7 bases at V and 6 bases at J, with 13 bases between.

The DNA for the CDR3 is TGTGCCAGCAGCACGACAGTCCCTCGAGGGCAGCCCCAGCATTTT. Its translation: CASSTTVPRGQPQHF. J is TRBJ1-5 and V is TRBV3-1; D is perhaps TRBD1 (5 bases). The germline V gene encodes CDR1 LGHDT and CDR2 YNNKEL (reference sequence). This CDR3 has 15 amino acids. V lost 5 bases to trimming and J lost 7 bases, with 18 bases between them.

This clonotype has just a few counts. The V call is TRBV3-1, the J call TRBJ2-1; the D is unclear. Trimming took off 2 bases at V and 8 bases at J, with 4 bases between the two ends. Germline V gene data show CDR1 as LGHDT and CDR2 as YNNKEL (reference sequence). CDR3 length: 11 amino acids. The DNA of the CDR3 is TGTGCCAGCAGCCAATGGTATGAGCAGTTCTTC. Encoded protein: CASSQWYEQFF.

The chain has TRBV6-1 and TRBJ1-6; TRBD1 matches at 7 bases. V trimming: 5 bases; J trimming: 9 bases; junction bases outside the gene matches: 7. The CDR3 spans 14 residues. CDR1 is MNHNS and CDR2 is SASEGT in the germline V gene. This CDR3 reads CASSPTGEISPLHF. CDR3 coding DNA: TGTGCCAGCAGTCCCACAGGGGAGATTTCACCCCTCCACTTT.

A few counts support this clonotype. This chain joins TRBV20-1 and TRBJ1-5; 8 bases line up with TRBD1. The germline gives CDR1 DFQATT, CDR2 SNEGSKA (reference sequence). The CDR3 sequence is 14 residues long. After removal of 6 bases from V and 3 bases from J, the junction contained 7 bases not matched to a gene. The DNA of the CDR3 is TGCAGTGCGGAGACAGGGGATCACAATCAGCCCCAGCATTTT. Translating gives CSAETGDHNQPQHF.

CDR3 nucleotides: TGCAGTGCTTCTAGGACAGGTCTGGGGACTGAAGCTTTCTTT. Translation gives CSASRTGLGTEAFF. The chain uses TRBV20-1 and TRBJ1-1, with 7 bases matching TRBD1. V dropped 5 bases and J dropped 5; count of bases not matched to a gene: 11. In germline, CDR1 is DFQATT, CDR2 SNEGSKA (reference sequence). The CDR3 is made up of 14 amino acids.

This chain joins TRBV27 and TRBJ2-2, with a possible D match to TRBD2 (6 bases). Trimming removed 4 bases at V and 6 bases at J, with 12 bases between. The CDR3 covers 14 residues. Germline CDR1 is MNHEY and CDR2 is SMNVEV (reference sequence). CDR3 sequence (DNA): TGTGCCAGCAGTTGGGGCGGGGACCCCGGGGAGCTGTTTTTT. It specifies CASSWGGDPGELFF.

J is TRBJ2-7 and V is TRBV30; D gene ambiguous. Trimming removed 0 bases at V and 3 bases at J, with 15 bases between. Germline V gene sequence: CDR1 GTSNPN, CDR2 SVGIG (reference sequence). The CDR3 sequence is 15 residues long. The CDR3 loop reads CAWSVPGPGIYEQYF. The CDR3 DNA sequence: TGTGCCTGGAGTGTACCCGGACCCGGAATCTACGAGCAGTACTTC.

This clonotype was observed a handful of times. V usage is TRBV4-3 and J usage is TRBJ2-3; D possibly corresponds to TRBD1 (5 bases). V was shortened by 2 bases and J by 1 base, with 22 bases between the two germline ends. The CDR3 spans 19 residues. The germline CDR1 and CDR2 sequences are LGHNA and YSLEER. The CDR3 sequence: CASSQSAWFGAYRTDTQYF. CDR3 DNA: TGCGCCAGCAGCCAATCGGCCTGGTTTGGGGCCTATCGCACAGATACGCAGTATTTT.

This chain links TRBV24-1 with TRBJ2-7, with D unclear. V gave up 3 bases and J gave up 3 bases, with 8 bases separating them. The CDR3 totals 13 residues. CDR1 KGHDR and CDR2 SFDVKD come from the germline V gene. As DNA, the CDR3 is TGTGCCACCAGTGATGCGTCCCTCTACGAGCAGTACTTC. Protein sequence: CATSDASLYEQYF.

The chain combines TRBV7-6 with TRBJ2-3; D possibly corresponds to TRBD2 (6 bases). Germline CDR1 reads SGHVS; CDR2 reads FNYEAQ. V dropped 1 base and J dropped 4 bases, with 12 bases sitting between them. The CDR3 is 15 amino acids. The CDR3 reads CASSLVRDSADTQYF. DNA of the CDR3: TGTGCCAGCAGCTTAGTGCGGGATTCGGCAGATACGCAGTATTTT.

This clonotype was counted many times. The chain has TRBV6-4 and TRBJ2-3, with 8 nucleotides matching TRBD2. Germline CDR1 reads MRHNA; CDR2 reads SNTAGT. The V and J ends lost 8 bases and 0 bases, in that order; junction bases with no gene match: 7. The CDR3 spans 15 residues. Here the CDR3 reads CASRWVAGSTDTQYF. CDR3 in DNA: TGTGCCAGCCGCTGGGTAGCGGGGAGCACAGATACGCAGTATTTT.